This T cell receptor beta chain was documented in a study of identical twins. Points from the study as a whole: Conclusions relied on cross-sectional statistical analysis, not following the same donors.

The V end was cut by 8 bases, the J end by 4 bases, with 26 bases between. The CDR3 is 18 residues long. Germline V gene sequence: CDR1 SNHLY, CDR2 FYNNEI. In TCRdb, the 5' RACE reads were re-called with MiXCR into one record per CDR3 protein. The table shows about 530,000 distinct CDR3 sequences, with roughly 15% occurring only once. Each donor was a healthy Caucasian. Comment on this clonotype: Its antigen is currently unknown.

These sequences were also reported in another study, on yellow fever vaccine responses in identical twins. That paper states: Twins reportedly appeared to share part of their vaccine T cell response while keeping part individual.

The specimen sequenced was CD4+ T cells sorted from blood. The sequence was obtained from a woman between 18 and 29 years old in good health. The chain employs TRBV2 and TRBJ2-2; D is perhaps TRBD2 (5 bases). The CDR3 DNA reads TGTGCCAGCCGGACGGCCCCTAAGGGCCCAGGAGGCACCGGGGAGCTGTTTTTT. It encodes CASRTAPKGPGGTGELFF.